These 18 T cell receptor beta chains originate from one sample sequenced in a study of beta chain features in type 1 diabetes. Study-level points and caveats: The study found moderately but significantly shorter TCRB CDR3s in all four CD4+ subsets of Type 1 diabetes patients.

Expressed TCRB transcripts were sequenced after all isolated RNA was converted to cDNA. Clones were read by immunoSEQ multiplex PCR, and TCRdb kept only the in-frame ones, dropping some. This sample has approximately 15,000 clones; 76% occur once, and the top ten carry 0.31%. No antigen has been assigned to these receptors. What was sequenced was stem cell memory CD4+ T cells from blood. The source is a young woman with type 1 diabetes.

DNA of the CDR3: TGTGCCAGCACCCTTCTAGGGGCATACAATGAGCAGTTCTTC. Translated: CASTLLGAYNEQFF. The chain has TRBV11-2 and TRBJ2-1, with TRBD1 as a possible D gene (5 bases). The CDR3 runs 14 residues. V was clipped by 7 bases and J by 4 bases, with 14 bases between them. Per germline, CDR1 SGHAT and CDR2 FQNNGV. Together with reference TRBV11-2 and TRBJ2-1, the CDR3 gives the full variable domain: EAGVAQSPRYKIIEKRQSVAFWCNPISGHATLYWYQQILGQGPKLLIQFQNNGVVDDSQLPKDRFSAERLKGVDSTLKIQPAKLEDSAVYLCASTLLGAYNEQFFGPGTRLTVL.

V gene TRBV5-5 combines with J gene TRBJ2-3; perhaps TRBD2 as D (6 bases). Per the germline V gene, CDR1 is SGHKS and CDR2 is YYEKEE (reference sequence). CDR3 length: 14 residues. V lost 3 bases, J lost 0 bases, and 8 bases lay in between. CDR3 sequence: CASSSSGSTDTQYF. The CDR3 nucleotides are TGTGCCAGCAGCTCAAGCGGGAGCACAGATACGCAGTATTTT.

The sample holds one count of this clone. V and J are TRBV12-5 and TRBJ2-5; 8 nucleotides line up with TRBD1. Trimming cost V 0 bases and J 3 bases; bases outside gene matches: 9. Germline V gene data show CDR1 as LGHNT and CDR2 as FRNRAP. This CDR3 spans 17 amino acids. CDR3 sequence: CASGLVLGQGAEETQYF. The CDR3 bases are TGTGCTAGTGGTTTGGTACTCGGGCAGGGGGCCGAAGAGACCCAGTACTTC.

J is TRBJ2-5 and V is TRBV7-9, with 9 bases that match TRBD1. Germline trimming cut 2 bases from V and 5 bases from J; bases unmatched to any gene: 3. The CDR3 contains 14 residues. The V gene's germline CDR1 is SEHNR and CDR2 FQNEAQ (reference sequence). CDR3 DNA: TGTGCCAGCAGCTTAAGGACAGGGGTCGAGACCCAGTACTTC. It specifies CASSLRTGVETQYF.

The CDR3 sequence is CASSYPTDRWNTEAFF. DNA for the CDR3: TGTGCCAGCAGTTACCCCACGGACAGATGGAACACTGAAGCTTTCTTT. V gene TRBV6-6 combines with J gene TRBJ1-1, with D possibly being TRBD1 (6 bases). Trimming took 2 bases from V and 1 from J, leaving 14 bases between them. This CDR3 has 16 amino acids. Germline lookup yields CDR1 MNHNY and CDR2 SVGAGI (reference sequence).

The V gene is TRBV27, the J gene TRBJ2-1; no firm D call. The germline gives CDR1 MNHEY, CDR2 SMNVEV (reference sequence). With 6 bases removed from V and 5 bases from J, the gap between germline ends came to 17 bases. CDR3 length: 15 residues. In DNA, the CDR3 is TGTGCCAGCAGAATACTGACGACTGTCAACAATGAGCAGTTCTTC. This codes for CASRILTTVNNEQFF.

The rearrangement joins TRBV4-1 to TRBJ2-2; 7 bases are shared with TRBD2. Germline trimming cut 11 bases from V and 0 bases from J; bases unmatched to any gene: 6. The CDR3 length is 14 residues. The germline V gene encodes CDR1 MGHRA and CDR2 YSYEKL. The DNA of the CDR3 is TGCGCCTGCCGACTAGCCCCGAACACCGGGGAGCTGTTTTTT. Its protein is CACRLAPNTGELFF.

The chain carries TRBV7-3 and TRBJ2-2, with D maybe TRBD1 (5 bases). The germline V gene encodes CDR1 SGHTA and CDR2 FQGTGA. Between the trimmed V and J ends, which lost 2 bases and 3 bases, there was a span of 10 bases. This CDR3 region has 15 residues. CDR3 loop: CASSLVQGYTGELFF. CDR3 DNA sequence: TGTGCCAGCAGCTTAGTCCAGGGCTACACCGGGGAGCTGTTTTTT.

The chain employs TRBV28 and TRBJ1-1, with TRBD1 identical over 7 bases. The CDR3 loop spans 13 amino acids. V was pared by 4 bases and J by 11 bases, with 10 bases of the junction left unmatched. From germline, CDR1 is MDHEN and CDR2 SYDVKM. CDR3 region: CASSSNDRVAAFF. The CDR3 region has the DNA TGTGCCAGCAGTTCTAATGACAGGGTTGCTGCTTTCTTT.

This chain uses TRBV10-3 with TRBJ1-1; 7 bases are shared with TRBD1. CDR3 length: 16 residues. The trim removed 2 bases at V and 0 bases at J, leaving 6 bases unmatched. Germline CDR1 reads ENHRY; CDR2 reads SYGVKD. The CDR3 DNA reads as TGTGCCATCAGTGAGAGGGGACAGTTAATGAACACTGAAGCTTTCTTT. Amino acids: CAISERGQLMNTEAFF.

The chain couples TRBV7-3 to TRBJ2-2, with TRBD1 identical over 7 bases. The germline V gene has CDR1 SGHTA and CDR2 FQGTGA. V trimming: 5 bases; J trimming: 7 bases; junction bases outside the gene matches: 4. CDR3 length: 13 residues. The CDR3 DNA reads TGTGCCAGCAGCGGCTGGGACAGCGGGGAGCTGTTTTTT. This gives the protein CASSGWDSGELFF.

The genes are TRBV5-1 and TRBJ2-1, with TRBD2 matching over 10 bases. V lost 4 bases, J lost 3 bases, and 4 bases stayed unmatched. CDR1 is SGHRS, CDR2 YFSETQ, per germline. The CDR3 runs to 15 residues. The chain's CDR3 is CASSPTSGIYNEQFF. The CDR3 DNA is TGCGCCAGCAGCCCCACTAGCGGGATCTACAATGAGCAGTTCTTC.

CDR3 protein: CASSSTSGEQFF. The CDR3, as DNA: TGTGCCAGCAGTTCGACTAGCGGTGAGCAGTTCTTC. The chain carries TRBV6-5 and TRBJ2-1; TRBD2 matches 9 bases. The J segment lost 9 bases and the V segment lost 4 bases, leaving 1 base of the junction unmatched. The CDR3 sequence is 12 residues long. Germline values: CDR1 MNHEY, CDR2 SVGAGI.

V gene TRBV5-4 combines with J gene TRBJ2-7; 11 bases map to TRBD2. The germline gives CDR1 SGHNT, CDR2 YYREEE (reference sequence). The CDR3 contains 18 residues. The V segment lost 0 bases and the J segment 2 bases; nucleotides outside the gene matches: 10. The CDR3 loop is CASSLALLAGGPAYEQYF. For the CDR3, the DNA is TGTGCCAGCAGCTTGGCTTTGTTAGCGGGAGGGCCGGCCTACGAGCAGTACTTC.

This rearrangement joins TRBV7-2 to TRBJ1-5, with D unresolved. Germline CDR1 SGHTA, CDR2 FQGNSA. The CDR3 runs 16 residues. The V end lost 0 bases, the J end lost 4 bases, and 13 bases lay between the germline ends. In DNA form, the CDR3 reads TGTGCCAGCAGCTTAGCCCCACGGGGTATAAATCAGCCCCAGCATTTT. This gives the protein CASSLAPRGINQPQHF. Full variable domain (rest looked up from reference TRBV7-2 and TRBJ1-5): GAGVSQSPSNKVTEKGKDVELRCDPISGHTALYWYRQSLGQGLEFLIYFQGNSAPDKSGLPSDRFSAERTGGSVSTLTIQRTQQEDSAVYLCASSLAPRGINQPQHFGDGTRLSIL.

The chain recombines TRBV6-6 with TRBJ2-7; no firm D call. V dropped 0 bases and J dropped 3 bases, with 6 bases sitting between them. The CDR3 extends over 13 amino acids. Germline CDR1 is MNHNY and CDR2 is SVGAGI (reference sequence). The CDR3 is CASSYSGFYEQYF. CDR3 nucleotide sequence: TGTGCCAGCAGTTACTCCGGGTTCTACGAGCAGTACTTC.

This clone was detected a few times. The gene calls are TRBV29-1 and TRBJ1-1; TRBD1 aligns across 8 bases. From germline, CDR1 is SQVTM and CDR2 ANQGSEA. The CDR3 runs to 14 residues. Trimming at V came to 4 bases and at J to 5 bases, leaving 9 bases not matched to a gene. For the CDR3, the DNA is TGCAGCGTTGGGGGTGGACAGGGTCGAACTGAAGCTTTCTTT. Protein product: CSVGGGQGRTEAFF.

The chain recombines TRBV18 with TRBJ2-5; D might be TRBD1 (5 bases). The length of the CDR3 is 14 residues. Germline V gene data show CDR1 as KGHSH and CDR2 as LQKENI. V lost 6 bases and J 0 bases, leaving 11 bases between the germline ends. DNA for the CDR3: TGTGCCAGCTCCCGCCGCAGGGACCAAGAGACCCAGTACTTC. It yields the protein CASSRRRDQETQYF.